This T cell receptor beta chain was retrieved from a study of CD8+ T cells in alopecia areata. Study summary: Tofacitinib exposure lasted 6 to 18 months, followed by 6 months off drug.

Findings and caveats of the study: Scalp lesions, especially in alopecia totalis/universalis, had higher clonality than normal scalp.

For this clone: No antigen is known for it.

The treatment: oral pan-JAK inhibitor, 5-10 mg twice daily. It was cDNA, reverse transcribed from extracted RNA, that served as the sequencing template. The assay was immunoSEQ multiplex PCR, and TCRdb's table has in-frame clones only and misses some. The data show approximately 190,000 clones, 55% to 70% seen once. Material: CD4+ T cells sorted from blood, obtained at week 24, from a patient treated with tofacitinib. This TCR derives from a human donor with alopecia areata.

CDR3 bases: TGTGCCAGCAGTGAGAAGCGGGGGCGGTATCAAGAGACCCAGTACTTC. This encodes CASSEKRGRYQETQYF. V is TRBV2 and J is TRBJ2-5; 8 bases are shared with TRBD2. The V gene end was trimmed by 3 bases and the J gene end by 2 bases; junction bases not matched to a gene: 8. Germline-derived CDR1 and CDR2 are SNHLY and FYNNEI. This CDR3 is built from 16 residues.